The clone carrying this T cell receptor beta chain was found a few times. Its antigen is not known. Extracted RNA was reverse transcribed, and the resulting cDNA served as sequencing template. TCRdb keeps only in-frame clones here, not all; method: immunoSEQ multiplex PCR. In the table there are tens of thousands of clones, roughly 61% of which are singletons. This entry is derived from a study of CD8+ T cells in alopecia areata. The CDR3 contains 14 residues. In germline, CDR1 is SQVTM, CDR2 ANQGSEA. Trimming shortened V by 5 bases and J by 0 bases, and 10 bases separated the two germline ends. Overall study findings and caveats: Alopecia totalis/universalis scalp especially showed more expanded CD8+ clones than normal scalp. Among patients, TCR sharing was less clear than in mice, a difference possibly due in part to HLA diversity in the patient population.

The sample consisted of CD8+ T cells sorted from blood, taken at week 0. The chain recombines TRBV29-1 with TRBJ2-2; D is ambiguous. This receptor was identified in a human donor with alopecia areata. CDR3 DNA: TGCAGCGTTTTATTTCCCCCGAACACCGGGGAGCTGTTTTTT. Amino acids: CSVLFPPNTGELFF.